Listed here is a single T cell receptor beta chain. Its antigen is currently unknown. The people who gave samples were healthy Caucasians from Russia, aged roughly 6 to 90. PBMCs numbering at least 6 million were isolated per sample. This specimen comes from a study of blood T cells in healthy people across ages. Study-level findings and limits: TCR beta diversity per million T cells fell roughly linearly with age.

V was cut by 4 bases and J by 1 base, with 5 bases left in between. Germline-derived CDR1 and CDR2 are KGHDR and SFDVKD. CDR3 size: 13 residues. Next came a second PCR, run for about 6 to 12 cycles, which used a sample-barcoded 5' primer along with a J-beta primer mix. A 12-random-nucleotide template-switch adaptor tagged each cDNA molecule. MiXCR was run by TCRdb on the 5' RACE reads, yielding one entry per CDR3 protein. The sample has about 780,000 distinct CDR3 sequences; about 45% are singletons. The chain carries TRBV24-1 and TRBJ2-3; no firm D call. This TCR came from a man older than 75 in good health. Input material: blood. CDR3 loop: CATSDPRTDTQYF. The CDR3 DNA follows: TGTGCCACCAGTGACCCGCGCACAGATACGCAGTATTTT.